Presented here are 30 T cell receptor beta chains from one specimen sequenced in a study of Ad26.COV2.S vaccination and SARS-CoV-2 variants. TCRdb's table, derived via immunoSEQ multiplex PCR, lists solely in-frame clones and lacks some. The table has about 350,000 clones, around 90% seen once; the top ten hold roughly 6%. The treatment: around 19 received Ad26.COV2.S at low or high dose, single or two shots; about 5 received placebo; per-sample allocation not given. It was on day 63 after the first vaccine or placebo injection that samples were taken. The sequencing used peripheral blood, collected in a trial of Ad26.COV2.S vaccine versus placebo. The receptor source for this set is a person between 18 and 60 years old who received the Ad26.COV2.S COVID-19 vaccine or a placebo.

The genes are TRBV5-4 and TRBJ2-7; D is tentatively TRBD1 or TRBD2 (5 bases each). The CDR3 runs 15 residues. V shed 0 bases and J shed 2 bases, with 12 bases lying between them. CDR1 and CDR2 from the germline V gene are SGHNT and YYREEE (reference sequence). Here the CDR3 DNA reads TGTGCCAGCAGCTTGGAAAGGGGACGAGCCTACGAGCAGTACTTC. Translating gives CASSLERGRAYEQYF.

The chain joins TRBV10-3 to TRBJ2-3, with TRBD2 identical over 14 bases. This CDR3 contains 19 residues. J was trimmed by 0 bases and V by 0 bases; bases with no gene match: 5. The germline gives CDR1 ENHRY, CDR2 SYGVKD. Here the CDR3 reads CAISESNRLAGGSTDTQYF. The CDR3, as DNA: TGTGCCATCAGTGAGTCGAATAGACTAGCGGGAGGGAGCACAGATACGCAGTATTTT.

The V call is TRBV5-4, the J call TRBJ1-1, with 7 bases that match TRBD1. Looked up from germline, CDR1 is SGHNT and CDR2 is YYREEE (reference sequence). V was pared by 5 bases and J by 1 base, with 8 bases of the junction left unmatched. The CDR3 has 15 residues. The CDR3 DNA reads TGTGCCAGCAGGCCGAACAGGGGCGAGAACACTGAAGCTTTCTTT. This codes for CASRPNRGENTEAFF.

A remark on this clone: This clone may be a read error of a much larger clone one base away. The chain couples TRBV6-5 to TRBJ2-7, with a tentative D call TRBD2 (6 bases). V was cut by 6 bases and J by 4 bases, with 7 bases left in between. The CDR3 contains 11 residues. The germline V gene encodes CDR1 MNHEY and CDR2 SVGAGI. The CDR3: CASRRGYEQYF. CDR3 sequence (DNA): TGTGCCAGCAGACGGGGGTACGAGCAGTACTTC.

This chain connects TRBV29-1 to TRBJ2-3; TRBD1 aligns across 9 bases. The ends lost 6 bases at V and 3 bases at J; junction bases unmatched: 13. The CDR3 loop spans 16 amino acids. Germline V gene lookup returns CDR1 SQVTM and CDR2 ANQGSEA. CDR3 sequence reads: CSVSYTTGGATDTQYF. In DNA, the CDR3 is TGCAGCGTCAGCTACACCACAGGGGGCGCGACAGATACGCAGTATTTT.

This chain connects TRBV19 to TRBJ1-6; tentatively, D is TRBD1 (5 bases). Germline V CDR1 and CDR2: LNHDA, SQIVND (reference sequence). Trimming took off 9 bases at V and 7 bases at J, with 10 bases between the two ends. CDR3 length equals 12 residues. As DNA, the CDR3 is TGTGCCAGCTCTAAGGGGAATTCACCCCTCCACTTT. Translation gives CASSKGNSPLHF.

This chain joins TRBV5-6 and TRBJ1-2, with D uncertain. The CDR3 runs 13 residues. Looked up from germline, CDR1 is SGHDT and CDR2 is YYEEEE. V was pared by 1 base and J by 1 base, with 5 bases between. The CDR3 DNA is TGTGCCAGCAGCTTGCCAAGTAACTATGGCTACACCTTC. Translating it yields CASSLPSNYGYTF.

This chain connects TRBV10-1 to TRBJ1-6, with 8 bases aligning to TRBD1. The CDR3 is 20 residues long. V trimming: 2 bases; J trimming: 5 bases; junction bases outside the gene matches: 17. Germline-derived CDR1 and CDR2 are WNHNN and SYGVQD (reference sequence). The CDR3 DNA sequence: TGCGCCAGCAGTGAGGATGGGGGTAGGGGACAGGCGTCGGATAATTCACCCCTCCACTTT. Its protein product is CASSEDGGRGQASDNSPLHF.

The V gene is TRBV29-1, the J gene TRBJ1-5; D is possibly TRBD1 (6 bases). This CDR3 contains 14 residues. V was clipped by 5 bases and J by 5 bases, with 16 bases between them. CDR1 and CDR2 from the germline V gene are SQVTM and ANQGSEA. The CDR3 is CSVTTGIGYQPQHF. The CDR3 DNA is TGCAGCGTTACAACAGGGATAGGATATCAGCCCCAGCATTTT. Full variable domain (missing parts from reference TRBV29-1 and TRBJ1-5): SAVISQKPSRDICQRGTSLTIQCQVDSQVTMMFWYRQQPGQSLTLIATANQGSEATYESGFVIDKFPISRPNLTFSTLTVSNMSPEDSSIYLCSVTTGIGYQPQHFGDGTRLSIL.

This chain connects TRBV5-6 to TRBJ2-7, with TRBD1 identical over 7 bases. J was trimmed by 5 bases and V by 4 bases; bases with no gene match: 12. This CDR3 region has 15 residues. Germline assignment: CDR1 SGHDT and CDR2 YYEEEE. Written as DNA, the CDR3 is TGTGCCAGCAGCGAGCCGGGACAGTTCCCCCACGAGCAGTACTTC. This codes for CASSEPGQFPHEQYF. The full variable domain, its missing parts supplied by reference TRBV5-6 and TRBJ2-7, is DAGVTQSPTHLIKTRGQQVTLRCSPKSGHDTVSWYQQALGQGPQFIFQYYEEEERQRGNFPDRFSGHQFPNYSSELNVNALLLGDSALYLCASSEPGQFPHEQYFGPGTRLTVT.

The rearrangement uses TRBV5-5 and TRBJ2-7, with a possible D match to TRBD2 (7 bases). The germline V and J ends were trimmed by 3 bases and 0 bases, with 13 bases remaining between them. The CDR3 consists of 15 residues. CDR1 SGHKS and CDR2 YYEKEE come from the germline V gene (reference sequence). The CDR3, as DNA: TGTGCCAGCAGCTCTCAGGGAGGGGGCTCCTACGAGCAGTACTTC. It is translated as CASSSQGGGSYEQYF.

The gene calls are TRBV9 and TRBJ2-1, with D possibly being TRBD2 (6 bases). Germline V gene data show CDR1 as SGDLS and CDR2 as YYNGEE. The CDR3 is 13 residues long. V was trimmed by 0 bases and J by 8 bases, leaving 9 bases between them. This chain's CDR3 is CASSVVPGDEQFF. In nucleotides, the CDR3 is TGTGCCAGCAGCGTAGTTCCGGGGGATGAGCAGTTCTTC.

The chain uses TRBV27 and TRBJ2-7, with unresolved D. Per germline, CDR1 MNHEY and CDR2 SMNVEV (reference sequence). This CDR3 is 11 amino acids long. The germline V and J ends were trimmed by 3 bases and 5 bases, with 5 bases remaining between them. DNA for the CDR3: TGTGCCAGCAGTTTCGGACACGAGCAGTACTTC. As protein: CASSFGHEQYF.

V usage is TRBV11-2 and J usage is TRBJ2-1; D call uncertain. Trimming left V 1 base short and J 5 bases short, with 6 bases between. CDR3 length equals 13 residues. Germline loops: CDR1 SGHAT, CDR2 FQNNGV. The CDR3 region is CASSLGANNEQFF. CDR3 DNA sequence: TGTGCCAGCAGCTTAGGGGCGAACAATGAGCAGTTCTTC.

The rearrangement joins TRBV5-6 to TRBJ1-4; D may be TRBD1 (6 bases). CDR3 length equals 16 residues. V gave up 4 bases and J gave up 3 bases, with 16 bases separating them. CDR1 SGHDT and CDR2 YYEEEE come from the germline V gene. This CDR3 is CASSPWGRRSNEKLFF. The CDR3 DNA is TGTGCCAGCAGCCCTTGGGGGCGGCGGTCTAATGAAAAACTGTTTTTT.

The chain is built from TRBV7-2 and TRBJ1-4, with a weak D call TRBD1 (6 bases). Per germline, CDR1 SGHTA and CDR2 FQGNSA. The CDR3 totals 17 residues. Trimming took off 1 base at V and 6 bases at J, with 18 bases between the two ends. CDR3 sequence reads: CASSLVTAFGGDEKLFF. The CDR3 DNA follows: TGTGCCAGCAGCTTAGTGACGGCATTCGGGGGCGATGAAAAACTGTTTTTT.

The gene calls are TRBV25-1 and TRBJ2-6; D uncertain. The CDR3 covers 14 residues. The V and J ends lost 4 bases and 5 bases respectively, with 9 bases between them. CDR1 is MGHDK, CDR2 SYGVNS, per germline. The CDR3 spells CASSATDRANVLTF. The DNA of the CDR3 is TGTGCCAGCAGTGCAACCGACCGGGCCAACGTCCTGACTTTC.

The rearrangement joins TRBV19 to TRBJ1-1; D is uncertain. Trimming cost V 4 bases and J 5 bases, with 8 bases left between them. There are 12 residues in the CDR3. Per germline, CDR1 LNHDA and CDR2 SQIVND (reference sequence). The CDR3 protein is CASSRTRTEAFF. As DNA, the CDR3 is TGTGCCAGTAGTAGAACCCGAACTGAAGCTTTCTTT.

The V call is TRBV2, the J call TRBJ1-1, with D possibly matching TRBD1 (5 bases). CDR1 and CDR2 from the germline V gene are SNHLY and FYNNEI. This CDR3 region has 16 residues. V gave up 8 bases and J gave up 0 bases, with 19 bases separating them. This CDR3 is CASGGRGGAMNTEAFF. DNA of the CDR3: TGTGCCAGCGGAGGGAGGGGAGGTGCTATGAACACTGAAGCTTTCTTT.

V is TRBV7-6 and J is TRBJ1-1; D is undetermined. Germline V gives CDR1 SGHVS, CDR2 FNYEAQ. This CDR3 region has 17 residues. The V end was cut by 4 bases, the J end by 4 bases, with 22 bases between. This chain's CDR3 is CASSSLHRSGGSTEAFF. CDR3 nucleotide sequence: TGTGCCAGCAGCTCACTCCACCGGTCGGGTGGCAGCACTGAAGCTTTCTTT.

This sequence joins TRBV9 and TRBJ2-1; 8 nucleotides agree with TRBD2. This CDR3 is built from 16 residues. CDR1 is SGDLS, CDR2 YYNGEE, per germline. The V segment lost 0 bases and the J segment 6 bases; nucleotides outside the gene matches: 8. The CDR3 coding sequence is TGTGCCAGCAGCGTAGAGCCCCCGGGACTAGGCAATGAGCAGTTCTTC. It specifies CASSVEPPGLGNEQFF.

V usage is TRBV2 and J usage is TRBJ1-1, with a weak D call TRBD1 (6 bases). This CDR3 has 13 residues. V was cut by 4 bases and J by 8 bases, with 14 bases left in between. From germline, CDR1 is SNHLY and CDR2 FYNNEI. The CDR3 region has the DNA TGTGCCAGCAGTGCTAACAGGGAAGGGGAAGCTTTCTTT. It codes for CASSANREGEAFF.

V usage is TRBV11-3 and J usage is TRBJ2-7, with D perhaps TRBD1 (5 bases). This CDR3 has 15 residues. Germline V gives CDR1 SGHNT, CDR2 YENEEA. The V end was cut by 7 bases, the J end by 3 bases, with 19 bases between. CDR3 DNA sequence: TGTGCCAGCACTGTTAAGTTGTACAGGTTCTACGAGCAGTACTTC. Translation gives CASTVKLYRFYEQYF.

The genes are TRBV28 and TRBJ2-1, with D tentatively TRBD1 (5 bases). Between the trimmed V and J ends, which lost 3 bases and 10 bases, there was a span of 13 bases. There are 13 residues in the CDR3. Germline V gene lookup returns CDR1 MDHEN and CDR2 SYDVKM. CDR3 DNA: TGTGCCAGCAGTTTCCCCCCGGACACCGAGCAGTTCTTC. This gives the protein CASSFPPDTEQFF.

This clone was seen only a few times. V is TRBV7-2 and J is TRBJ1-2; possible D gene TRBD1, 6 bases. Germline-derived CDR1 and CDR2 are SGHTA and FQGNSA. Trimming stripped 5 bases from V and 3 bases from J, with 10 bases between. The CDR3 is made up of 13 amino acids. This CDR3 reads CASSPDRYYGYTF. CDR3 DNA sequence: TGTGCCAGCAGCCCAGACAGGTACTATGGCTACACCTTC.

This chain connects TRBV4-3 to TRBJ2-7; 14 bases are a match to TRBD2. CDR1 and CDR2 from the germline V gene are LGHNA and YSLEER. V lost 4 bases and J lost 3; bases outside the gene matches: 5. The CDR3 is made up of 16 amino acids. The CDR3 DNA is TGCGCCAGCAGCCGCGGACTAGCGGGAGGTCTCTACGAGCAGTACTTC. It specifies CASSRGLAGGLYEQYF.

The sample holds a few counts of this clone. The chain joins TRBV5-6 to TRBJ1-2; possible D gene TRBD1, 5 bases. This CDR3 region has 15 residues. Per germline, CDR1 SGHDT and CDR2 YYEEEE. V was pared by 4 bases and J by 6 bases, with 19 bases between. This chain's CDR3 is CASSPDTATAHGYTF. The CDR3 DNA sequence: TGTGCCAGCAGCCCGGACACCGCTACTGCTCATGGCTACACCTTC.

V is TRBV15 and J is TRBJ1-2; D gene unclear. Deletions cut 0 bases from V and 6 bases from J, with 8 bases between. Germline assignment: CDR1 LNHNV and CDR2 YYDKDF (reference sequence). This CDR3 contains 13 residues. As DNA, the CDR3 is TGTGCCACCAGCAGAGAAAGGGCAGATGGCTACACCTTC. Encoded protein: CATSRERADGYTF.

Regarding this clone: It may be a read error: a sequence one base away is much more abundant. The sample carries other DNA sequences with the same CDR3. V is TRBV29-1 and J is TRBJ2-2; 7 nucleotides match TRBD1. CDR3 size: 14 residues. Looked up from germline, CDR1 is SQVTM and CDR2 is ANQGSEA. Written as DNA, the CDR3 is TGCAGCGTTTCCCCGGGACAGCTGACCGGAGAGCTGTTTTTT. Residues: CSVSPGQLTGELFF.

V and J are TRBV30 and TRBJ1-5, with D possibly matching TRBD1 (5 bases). The CDR3 is 15 amino acids. V was trimmed by 0 bases and J by 2 bases, leaving 11 bases between them. CDR1 and CDR2 from the germline V gene are GTSNPN and SVGIG (reference sequence). The CDR3 loop is CAWSVGVWGNQPQHF. The CDR3 nucleotides read TGTGCCTGGAGTGTAGGGGTTTGGGGCAATCAGCCCCAGCATTTT.